Following are 13 T cell receptor beta chains from one sample sequenced in a study of T-cell reconstitution after alpha-beta-depleted transplantation in children. Preparation of the TCRbeta library used unique molecular identifiers. TCRdb re-called the PCR reads through MiXCR, storing one row per CDR3 protein. The data show 100,000 or so distinct CDR3 sequences, with 23% seen just once and over 20% held by the top ten. The sequenced sample was PBMCs, obtained before TCRalphabeta/CD19-depleted stem cell transplant. The receptors derive from a boy younger than 10 with acute lymphoblastic leukemia, due to receive a stem cell transplant.

This clonotype was detected many times. The chain has TRBV18 and TRBJ1-1, with TRBD1 identical over 10 bases. Trimming removed 3 bases from V and 1 base from J; junction bases left unmatched: 8. The CDR3 is 17 amino acids. Per germline, CDR1 KGHSH and CDR2 LQKENI. CDR3 protein: CASSPSRDRGPNTEAFF. CDR3 sequence (DNA): TGTGCCAGCTCACCGTCCCGGGACAGGGGACCGAACACTGAAGCTTTCTTT. Combining the CDR3 with reference TRBV18 and TRBJ1-1 gives the whole variable domain NAGVMQNPRHLVRRRGQEARLRCSPMKGHSHVYWYRQLPEEGLKFMVYLQKENIIDESGMPKERFSAEFPKEGPSILRIQQVVRGDSAAYFCASSPSRDRGPNTEAFFGQGTRLTVV.

This clonotype showed up many times. This chain uses TRBV29-1 with TRBJ2-5; 10 nucleotides agree with TRBD1. V was pared by 6 bases and J by 5 bases, with 6 bases of the junction left unmatched. The length of the CDR3 is 13 residues. Germline V CDR1 and CDR2: SQVTM, ANQGSEA. CDR3 in DNA: TGCAGCGTCCGGGACAGGGGCCGGGAGACCCAGTACTTC. It is translated as CSVRDRGRETQYF.

The genes are TRBV6-1 and TRBJ2-7, with 7 bases that match TRBD1. The CDR3 consists of 14 residues. V was pared by 6 bases and J by 5 bases, with 10 bases of the junction left unmatched. CDR1 is MNHNS and CDR2 is SASEGT in the germline V gene. The CDR3 protein is CASRPDRVSHEQYF. CDR3 in DNA: TGTGCCAGCAGGCCCGACAGGGTATCCCACGAGCAGTACTTC.

J is TRBJ1-4 and V is TRBV18; 7 bases map to TRBD1. After removal of 6 bases from V and 5 bases from J, the junction contained 9 bases not matched to a gene. Germline CDR1 is KGHSH and CDR2 is LQKENI. This CDR3 contains 15 residues. The DNA of the CDR3 is TGTGCCAGCTCCCCCGAGGGGGCAAGGAATGAAAAACTGTTTTTT. Amino acids: CASSPEGARNEKLFF.

The chain links TRBV11-2 to TRBJ2-3, with no clear D. Per germline, CDR1 SGHAT and CDR2 FQNNGV. The V end lost 0 bases, the J end lost 7 bases, and 14 bases lay between the germline ends. The CDR3 has 15 residues. In nucleotides, the CDR3 is TGTGCCAGCAGCTTAGATCACGGCAGCCAAAATACGCAGTATTTT. Translating gives CASSLDHGSQNTQYF.

V gene TRBV6-5 combines with J gene TRBJ2-6; 9 bases are a match to TRBD1. Trimming took 4 bases from V and 0 from J; bases not matched to a gene: 10. Germline CDR1 reads MNHEY; CDR2 reads SVGAGI. This CDR3 region has 19 residues. CDR3 DNA: TGTGCCAGCAGTTTTGCATCCGGGACAGGGTCCTCTGGGGCCAACGTCCTGACTTTC. Translating it yields CASSFASGTGSSGANVLTF.

The chain has TRBV20-1 and TRBJ1-1; a weak D match, TRBD1 (6 bases). This CDR3 contains 13 residues. CDR1 and CDR2 (germline): DFQATT, SNEGSKA (reference sequence). V lost 7 bases and J lost 6, with 18 bases in between. Here the CDR3 reads CSVIQGKGAEAFF. CDR3 bases: TGCAGTGTTATACAGGGCAAAGGCGCTGAAGCTTTCTTT.

The gene calls are TRBV6-2 or TRBV6-3 and TRBJ2-7; 12 positions match TRBD2. The CDR3 contains 17 residues. Per germline, CDR1 MNHEY and CDR2 SVGEGT. The trim removed 5 bases at V and 0 bases at J, leaving 8 bases unmatched. The CDR3 nucleotides are TGTGCCAGCAGTCCTTGGACTAGCGGGATCTTCTCCTACGAGCAGTACTTC. Its translation is CASSPWTSGIFSYEQYF.

This clonotype was seen ten or more times. The V gene is TRBV4-2, the J gene TRBJ2-5; possible D gene TRBD2, 6 bases. The V gene's germline CDR1 is LGHNA and CDR2 YNFKEQ. The CDR3 is made up of 15 amino acids. V was trimmed by 6 bases and J by 9 bases, leaving 23 bases between them. In DNA form, the CDR3 reads TGTGCCAGCAGGAACTCAGCGGAGGGGCAAGGGGCCCAGTACTTC. As protein: CASRNSAEGQGAQYF.

This clonotype was detected ten times or more. The chain combines TRBV7-8 with TRBJ2-3; D is undetermined. The CDR3 is made up of 12 amino acids. The germline gives CDR1 SGHVS, CDR2 FQNEAQ. The germline V and J ends were trimmed by 5 bases and 5 bases, with 8 bases remaining between them. CDR3 in DNA: TGTGCCAGCAGCCCCCGCGTAGATACGCAGTATTTT. It encodes CASSPRVDTQYF. Full variable domain (outside the CDR3, taken from reference TRBV7-8 and TRBJ2-3): GAGVSQSPRYKVAKRGQDVALRCDPISGHVSLFWYQQALGQGPEFLTYFQNEAQLDKSGLPSDRFFAERPEGSVSTLKIQRTQQEDSAVYLCASSPRVDTQYFGPGTRLTVL.

This clonotype has more than one count but fewer than ten. The gene calls are TRBV3-1 and TRBJ2-7; possibly TRBD2 for D (6 bases). The CDR3 has 14 residues. The germline CDR1 and CDR2 sequences are LGHDT and YNNKEL (reference sequence). V was shortened by 4 bases and J by 3 bases, with 13 bases between the two germline ends. The CDR3 nucleotides read TGTGCCAGCAGCCGGGCGGAGGGGATCTACGAGCAGTACTTC. It translates to CASSRAEGIYEQYF.

The chain uses TRBV10-3 and TRBJ2-6; D may be TRBD1 (6 bases). Germline CDR1 reads ENHRY; CDR2 reads SYGVKD. V was clipped by 2 bases and J by 0 bases, with 17 bases between them. This CDR3 contains 19 residues. CDR3 sequence reads: CAISEVDRVLSSGANVLTF. CDR3 DNA sequence: TGTGCCATCAGTGAGGTGGACAGAGTCCTCAGCTCTGGGGCCAACGTCCTGACTTTC.

This clonotype occurred a few times. The chain uses TRBV11-2 and TRBJ2-1, with TRBD1 identical over 7 bases. Losses at the gene ends were 4 bases for V and 15 bases for J; bases not matched to a gene: 15. Germline CDR1 reads SGHAT; CDR2 reads FQNNGV. This CDR3 is built from 14 residues. As DNA, the CDR3 is TGTGCCAGCAGCTCGGGGCGACAGGGTCGGCTTAGGTTCTTC. It specifies CASSSGRQGRLRFF.